This T cell receptor (beta chain) was recorded in a study of beta chain features in type 1 diabetes. Reverse transcription of all isolated RNA meant that expressed TCRB transcripts were sequenced. The method was immunoSEQ multiplex PCR; TCRdb's version includes in-frame clones alone and lacks a portion of them. This table has nearly 250,000 clones, under 70% appearing once. Source material: naive CD4+ T cells from blood. The sequence came from a man aged 25-45 years in good health.

This chain's CDR3 is CSVSRGGASEQYF. In nucleotides, the CDR3 is TGCAGCGTTAGTAGAGGAGGGGCGTCCGAGCAGTACTTC. V gene TRBV29-1 combines with J gene TRBJ2-7; the D gene is possibly TRBD2 (6 bases). Between the trimmed V and J ends, which lost 5 bases and 6 bases, there was a span of 17 bases. The CDR3 length is 13 residues. In germline, CDR1 is SQVTM, CDR2 ANQGSEA.